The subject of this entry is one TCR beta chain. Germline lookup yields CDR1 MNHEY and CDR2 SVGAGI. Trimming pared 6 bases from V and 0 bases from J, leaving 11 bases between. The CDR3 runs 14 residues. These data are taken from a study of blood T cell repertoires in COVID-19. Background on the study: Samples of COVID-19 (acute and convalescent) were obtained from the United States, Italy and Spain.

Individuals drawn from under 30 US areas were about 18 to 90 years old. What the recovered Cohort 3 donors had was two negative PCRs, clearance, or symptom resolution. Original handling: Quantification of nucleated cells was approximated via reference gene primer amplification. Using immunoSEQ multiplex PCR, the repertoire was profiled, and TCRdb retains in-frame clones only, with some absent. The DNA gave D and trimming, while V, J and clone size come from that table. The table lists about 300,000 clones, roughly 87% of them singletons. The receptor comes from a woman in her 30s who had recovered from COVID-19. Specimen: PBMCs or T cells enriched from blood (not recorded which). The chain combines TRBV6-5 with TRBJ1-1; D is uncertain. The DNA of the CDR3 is TGTGCCAGCAGAAGAGGAGTAATGAACACTGAAGCTTTCTTT. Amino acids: CASRRGVMNTEAFF.